This T cell receptor (beta chain) is drawn from a study of control samples from healthy donors and cancer patients. The CDR3 has 15 residues. The V and J ends lost 0 bases and 3 bases respectively, with 12 bases between them. Per the germline V gene, CDR1 is LGHNA and CDR2 is YSLEER. Clones were sequenced by immunoSEQ multiplex PCR, and TCRdb holds only the in-frame ones, with some missing. Here the sample spans roughly 170,000 clones, approximately 94% being singletons. The sample comprised blood. The source of this sequence is a young woman in good health. This rearrangement joins TRBV4-3 to TRBJ2-7; weak D call: TRBD2 (5 bases). In nucleotides, the CDR3 is TGCGCCAGCAGCCAAGATCTGAGAGGGATCTACGAGCAGTACTTC. Protein product: CASSQDLRGIYEQYF.